These 21 T cell receptor beta chains share one sample of origin, sequenced in a study of shared clonotypes between healthy human individuals (TCRdb year 2020). The library was produced with the immunoSEQ multiplex PCR assay. Not all clones reach the TCRdb copy of this immuneACCESS table, which keeps in-frame sequences only. Checked studies attribute under half of the gap to unresolved V genes and leave the rest unexplained. Across this sample there are around 700,000 clones, with 73% seen only once. More than 1.5% of the sample rests with the top ten. Sequenced: memory CD4+ T cells sorted from blood. Interpreted using the paper, the cell subset or site label stands for: CD45RA-negative fraction. The receptors shown here come from a woman under 40 in good health.

This clone occurred many times. This chain links TRBV11-2 with TRBJ2-7; D may be TRBD2 (6 bases). Germline CDR1 reads SGHAT; CDR2 reads FQNNGV. Trimming removed 3 bases at V and 7 bases at J, with 10 bases between. This CDR3 has 12 amino acids. The CDR3 loop is CASSFSGLEQYF. The CDR3 DNA reads as TGTGCCAGCAGCTTTAGCGGTCTGGAGCAGTACTTC.

The chain combines TRBV28 with TRBJ2-7, with 8 bases lining up with TRBD1. After removal of 5 bases from V and 5 bases from J, the junction contained 11 bases not matched to a gene. The CDR3 covers 15 residues. The germline V gene has CDR1 MDHEN and CDR2 SYDVKM. As DNA, the CDR3 is TGTGCCAGCAGTCCCCCCCAGGGGGCGGTAAACGAGCAGTACTTC. It translates to CASSPPQGAVNEQYF.

For this clone: The sample contains more than one DNA sequence encoding this CDR3. This rearrangement joins TRBV6-5 to TRBJ1-1; D might be TRBD1 (6 bases). CDR3 length: 15 residues. Between the trimmed V and J ends, which lost 5 bases and 1 base, there was a span of 14 bases. Germline V CDR1 and CDR2: MNHEY, SVGAGI. The CDR3 DNA sequence: TGTGCCAGCAGTCCTCACAGGGTGGCGAACACTGAAGCTTTCTTT. This encodes CASSPHRVANTEAFF.

CDR3 protein: CASSEQQGRETQYF. The CDR3 DNA sequence: TGTGCCAGCAGCGAACAACAGGGTCGGGAGACCCAGTACTTC. V usage is TRBV7-3 and J usage is TRBJ2-5; D may be TRBD1 (6 bases). CDR3 length: 14 residues. Germline V gives CDR1 SGHTA, CDR2 FQGTGA. V lost 5 bases, J lost 5 bases, and 15 bases lay in between.

This clone was detected only a few times. The chain employs TRBV29-1 and TRBJ1-1, with D unclear. CDR3 size: 13 residues. Trimming removed 5 bases at V and 1 base at J, with 11 bases between. The V gene's germline CDR1 is SQVTM and CDR2 ANQGSEA. CDR3 sequence: CSVSPLGNTEAFF. The CDR3 DNA sequence: TGCAGCGTTTCACCCCTTGGGAACACTGAAGCTTTCTTT.

The rearrangement uses TRBV5-1 and TRBJ2-3; 8 bases map to TRBD2. Germline V lookup: CDR1 SGHRS, CDR2 YFSETQ. After removal of 0 bases from V and 6 bases from J, the junction contained 15 bases not matched to a gene. CDR3 length: 18 residues. CDR3 sequence reads: CASSLDGRGGWRSDTQYF. The CDR3 DNA is TGCGCCAGCAGCTTGGACGGGAGGGGAGGATGGCGGAGTGATACGCAGTATTTT.

The chain links TRBV6-6 to TRBJ1-5; 7 positions match TRBD1. Germline V gene sequence: CDR1 MNHNY, CDR2 SVGAGI (reference sequence). CDR3 length: 14 amino acids. Trimming removed 5 bases from V and 2 bases from J; junction bases left unmatched: 3. This CDR3 reads CASSTGDGNQPQHF. CDR3 coding DNA: TGTGCCAGCAGTACAGGGGATGGCAATCAGCCCCAGCATTTT.

CDR3 in amino acids: CASSPGLAGKETQYF. In DNA form, the CDR3 reads TGTGCCAGCTCACCTGGACTAGCGGGAAAAGAGACCCAGTACTTC. This chain uses TRBV18 with TRBJ2-5; 12 bases line up with TRBD2. The length of the CDR3 is 15 residues. The germline gives CDR1 KGHSH, CDR2 LQKENI. Germline trimming cut 3 bases from V and 3 bases from J; bases unmatched to any gene: 2.

This chain links TRBV21-1 with TRBJ2-7. TRBV21-1 is given as a pseudogene. The CDR3 runs to 10 residues. As DNA, the CDR3 is TGTGCCAGCAGTTTCTACGAGCAGTACTTC. The encoded protein is CASSFYEQYF.

Only one count was recorded for this clone. The rearrangement links TRBV30 to TRBJ2-7; TRBD1 might be the D (5 bases). V lost 2 bases, J lost 9 bases, and 11 bases lay in between. CDR3 length equals 11 residues. Germline lookup yields CDR1 GTSNPN and CDR2 SVGIG (reference sequence). This CDR3 is CAWSWTRGQYF. In DNA, the CDR3 is TGTGCCTGGAGTTGGACACGAGGGCAGTACTTC.

This chain links TRBV30 with TRBJ2-2, with 8 bases aligning to TRBD1. V shed 3 bases, J shed 3 bases, and the junction held 6 bases outside the gene matches. The CDR3 is 15 residues long. The germline V gene has CDR1 GTSNPN and CDR2 SVGIG (reference sequence). The CDR3 nucleotides are TGTGCCTGGAGACGGCAGACAGGGGACACCGGGGAGCTGTTTTTT. This encodes CAWRRQTGDTGELFF.

The chain couples TRBV5-8 to TRBJ1-1; D not resolved. Trimming stripped 4 bases from V and 1 base from J, with 8 bases between. Germline V gene sequence: CDR1 SGHTS, CDR2 YDEGEE. The CDR3 covers 13 residues. CDR3 residues: CASSALRNTEAFF. For the CDR3, the DNA is TGTGCCAGCAGCGCTCTAAGGAACACTGAAGCTTTCTTT.

The chain couples TRBV13 to TRBJ2-5, with TRBD2 as a possible D gene (6 bases). Trimming took 2 bases from V and 2 from J, leaving 12 bases between them. The CDR3 runs 15 residues. Germline V gene data show CDR1 as PRHDT and CDR2 as FYEKMQ (reference sequence). The CDR3 here is CASSLSSGAQETQYF. The DNA of the CDR3 is TGTGCCAGCAGCTTAAGTTCGGGAGCACAAGAGACCCAGTACTTC.

This chain joins TRBV7-2 and TRBJ1-1; TRBD1 might be the D (5 bases). Trimming shortened V by 4 bases and J by 1 base, and 10 bases separated the two germline ends. This CDR3 has 14 residues. Germline loops: CDR1 SGHTA, CDR2 FQGNSA. The CDR3 nucleotides read TGTGCCAGCAGCTACCCCAGGGAGAACACTGAAGCTTTCTTT. Its translation: CASSYPRENTEAFF.

The chain employs TRBV7-9 and TRBJ2-2, with 11 bases identical to TRBD2. The CDR3 spans 17 residues. Germline CDR1 and CDR2: SEHNR and FQNEAQ (reference sequence). V lost 4 bases and J lost 0; bases outside the gene matches: 4. For the CDR3, the DNA is TGTGCCAGCAGCTCGCCGGGACTAGCGGCGAACACCGGGGAGCTGTTTTTT. This sequence encodes CASSSPGLAANTGELFF.

The V call is TRBV19, the J call TRBJ2-2; TRBD2 agrees at 7 bases. There are 15 residues in the CDR3. Germline-derived CDR1 and CDR2 are LNHDA and SQIVND (reference sequence). V lost 7 bases to trimming and J lost 6 bases; unmatched junction nucleotides: 11. The CDR3 nucleotides are TGTGCCAGTACCCCCGGCGGGGGTTGGTCCGGGGAGCTGTTTTTT. The encoded protein is CASTPGGGWSGELFF.

The V and J genes are TRBV5-1 and TRBJ2-7; D uncertain. Trimming removed 2 bases at V and 2 bases at J, with 11 bases between. This CDR3 comprises 14 residues. The germline CDR1 and CDR2 sequences are SGHRS and YFSETQ. As DNA, the CDR3 is TGCGCCAGCAGCTTCGGGTATATGACCTACGAGCAGTACTTC. Protein: CASSFGYMTYEQYF.

The chain links TRBV19 to TRBJ1-2; D is unresolved. Trimming took 7 bases from V and 8 from J, leaving 23 bases between them. The CDR3 is 15 amino acids. From germline, CDR1 is LNHDA and CDR2 SQIVND (reference sequence). CDR3 sequence (DNA): TGTGCCAGTAAGGAGGCCAGCTCCGGTTCTCAAGGCTACACCTTC. Its protein is CASKEASSGSQGYTF.

This clone was detected ten times or more. The J gene is TRBJ1-2, the V gene TRBV6-1; 8 bases line up with TRBD1. Looked up from germline, CDR1 is MNHNS and CDR2 is SASEGT. With V trimmed by 2 bases and J by 7 bases, 3 bases remained unmatched. The CDR3 loop spans 13 amino acids. The CDR3 spells CASSEQGAAGYTF. In DNA form, the CDR3 reads TGTGCCAGCAGTGAACAGGGGGCGGCTGGCTACACCTTC.

This chain joins TRBV6-5 and TRBJ1-2, with D possibly TRBD1 on 6 matching bases. CDR1 MNHEY and CDR2 SVGAGI come from the germline V gene. The CDR3 is 13 amino acids. V lost 0 bases and J lost 10, with 12 bases in between. CDR3 sequence (DNA): TGTGCCAGCAGTTACTCAAACCCAGGGGTCTACACCTTC. Protein product: CASSYSNPGVYTF.

This clone was counted ten times or more. The J gene is TRBJ2-5, the V gene TRBV27; no clear D gene. Germline lookup yields CDR1 MNHEY and CDR2 SMNVEV (reference sequence). V was pared by 0 bases and J by 2 bases, with 10 bases between. This CDR3 region has 15 residues. CDR3 coding DNA: TGTGCCAGCAGTTTATCGTACTTGGCTCAAGAGACCCAGTACTTC. It translates to CASSLSYLAQETQYF.